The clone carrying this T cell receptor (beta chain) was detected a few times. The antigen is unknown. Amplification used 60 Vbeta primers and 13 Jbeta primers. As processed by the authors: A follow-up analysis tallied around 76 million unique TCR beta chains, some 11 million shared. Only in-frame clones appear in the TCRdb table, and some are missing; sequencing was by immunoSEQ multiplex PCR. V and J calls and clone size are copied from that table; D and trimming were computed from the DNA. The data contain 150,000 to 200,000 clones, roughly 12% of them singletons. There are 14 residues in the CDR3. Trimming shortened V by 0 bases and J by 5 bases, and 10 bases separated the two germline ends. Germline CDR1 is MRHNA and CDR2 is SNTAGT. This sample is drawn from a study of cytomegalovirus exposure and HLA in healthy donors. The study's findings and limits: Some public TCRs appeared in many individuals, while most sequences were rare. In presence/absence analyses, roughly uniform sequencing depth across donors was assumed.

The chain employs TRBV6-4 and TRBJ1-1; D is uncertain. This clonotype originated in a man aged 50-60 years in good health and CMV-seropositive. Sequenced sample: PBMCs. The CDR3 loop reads CASSDSWRGTEAFF. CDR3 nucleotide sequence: TGTGCCAGCAGTGACTCTTGGCGGGGAACTGAAGCTTTCTTT.